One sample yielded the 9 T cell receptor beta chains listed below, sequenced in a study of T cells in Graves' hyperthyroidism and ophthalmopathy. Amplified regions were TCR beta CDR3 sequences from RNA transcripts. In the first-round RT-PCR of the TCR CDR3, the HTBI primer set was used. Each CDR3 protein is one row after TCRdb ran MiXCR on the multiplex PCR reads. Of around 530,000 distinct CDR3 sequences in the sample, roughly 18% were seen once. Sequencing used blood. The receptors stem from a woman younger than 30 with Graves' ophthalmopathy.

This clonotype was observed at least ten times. Written as DNA, the CDR3 is TGTGCCAGCAGCTTAGATTCGGGGGTTTGGGGAAATGAGCAGTTCTTC. It specifies CASSLDSGVWGNEQFF. The genes are TRBV7-8 and TRBJ2-1; TRBD2 is a possible D gene (6 bases). The CDR3 runs 16 residues. CDR1 SGHVS and CDR2 FQNEAQ come from the germline V gene. V shed 1 base and J shed 7 bases, with 17 bases lying between them.

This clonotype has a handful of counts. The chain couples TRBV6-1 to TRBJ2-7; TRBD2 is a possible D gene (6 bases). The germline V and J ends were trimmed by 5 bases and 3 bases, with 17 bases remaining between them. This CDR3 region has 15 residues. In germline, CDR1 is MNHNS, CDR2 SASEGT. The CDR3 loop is CASSSSSDLDYEQYF. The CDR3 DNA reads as TGTGCCAGCAGTTCCTCTAGCGACCTAGACTACGAGCAGTACTTC.

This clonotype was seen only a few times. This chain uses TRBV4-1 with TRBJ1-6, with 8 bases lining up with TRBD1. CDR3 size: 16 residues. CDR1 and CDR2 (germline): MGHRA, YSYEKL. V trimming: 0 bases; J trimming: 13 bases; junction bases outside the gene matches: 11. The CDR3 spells CASSQEEGQVTSPLHF. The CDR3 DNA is TGCGCCAGCAGCCAAGAGGAGGGACAGGTAACCTCCCCCCTCCACTTT.

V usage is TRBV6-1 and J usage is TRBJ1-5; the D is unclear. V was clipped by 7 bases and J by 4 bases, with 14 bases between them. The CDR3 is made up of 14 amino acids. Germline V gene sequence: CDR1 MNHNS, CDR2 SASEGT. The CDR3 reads CASTLQGINQPQHF. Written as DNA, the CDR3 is TGTGCCAGCACCTTACAAGGCATAAATCAGCCCCAGCATTTT.

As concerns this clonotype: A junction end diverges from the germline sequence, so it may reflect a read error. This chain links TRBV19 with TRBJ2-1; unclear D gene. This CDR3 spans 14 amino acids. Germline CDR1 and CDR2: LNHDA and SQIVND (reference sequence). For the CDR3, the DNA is TGTGCCAGTAGTCTAGAATACTCCTACAATGAGCAGTTCTTC. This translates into CASSLEYSYNEQFF.

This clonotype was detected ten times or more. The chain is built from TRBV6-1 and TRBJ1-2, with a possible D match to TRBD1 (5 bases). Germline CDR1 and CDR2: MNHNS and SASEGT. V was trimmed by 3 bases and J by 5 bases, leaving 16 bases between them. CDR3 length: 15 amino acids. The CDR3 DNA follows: TGTGCCAGCAGTGATGTACAGGCCTGGGTATATGGCTACACCTTC. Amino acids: CASSDVQAWVYGYTF.

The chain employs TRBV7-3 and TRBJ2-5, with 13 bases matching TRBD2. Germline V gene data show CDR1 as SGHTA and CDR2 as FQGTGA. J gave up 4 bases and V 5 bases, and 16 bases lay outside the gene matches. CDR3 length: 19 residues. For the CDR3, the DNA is TGTGCCAGCAGCCCCCTCGGGGGTGGACTAGCGGGAGTGAGAGAGACCCAGTACTTC. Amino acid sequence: CASSPLGGGLAGVRETQYF.

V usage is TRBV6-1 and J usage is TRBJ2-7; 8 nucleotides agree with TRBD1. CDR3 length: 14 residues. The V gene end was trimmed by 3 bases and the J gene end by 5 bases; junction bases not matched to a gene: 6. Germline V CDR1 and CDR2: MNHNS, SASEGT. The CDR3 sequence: CASSDLTGVHEQYF. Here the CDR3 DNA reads TGTGCCAGCAGTGACCTGACAGGGGTCCACGAGCAGTACTTC.

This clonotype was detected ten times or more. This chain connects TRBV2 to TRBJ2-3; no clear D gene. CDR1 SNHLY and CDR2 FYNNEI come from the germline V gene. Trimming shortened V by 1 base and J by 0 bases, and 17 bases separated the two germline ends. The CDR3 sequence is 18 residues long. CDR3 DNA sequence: TGTGCCAGCAGTGAAGAAGACGACCCGACCTATAGCACAGATACGCAGTATTTT. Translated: CASSEEDDPTYSTDTQYF.